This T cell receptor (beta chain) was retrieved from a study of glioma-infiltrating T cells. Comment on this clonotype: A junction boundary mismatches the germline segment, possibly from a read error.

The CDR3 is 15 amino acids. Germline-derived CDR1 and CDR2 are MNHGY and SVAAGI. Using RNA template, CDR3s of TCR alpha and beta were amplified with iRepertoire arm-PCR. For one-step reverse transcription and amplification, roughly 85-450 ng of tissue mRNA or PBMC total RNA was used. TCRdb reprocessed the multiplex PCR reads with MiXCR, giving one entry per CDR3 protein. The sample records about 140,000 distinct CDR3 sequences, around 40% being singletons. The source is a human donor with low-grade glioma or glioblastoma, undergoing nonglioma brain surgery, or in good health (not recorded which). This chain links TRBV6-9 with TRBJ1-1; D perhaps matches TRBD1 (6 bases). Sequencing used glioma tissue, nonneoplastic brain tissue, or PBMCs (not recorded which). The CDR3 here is CASGYTQGGNTEAFF. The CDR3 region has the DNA TGTGCCAGCGGTTACACCCAAGGGGGGAACACTGAAGCTTTCTTT.